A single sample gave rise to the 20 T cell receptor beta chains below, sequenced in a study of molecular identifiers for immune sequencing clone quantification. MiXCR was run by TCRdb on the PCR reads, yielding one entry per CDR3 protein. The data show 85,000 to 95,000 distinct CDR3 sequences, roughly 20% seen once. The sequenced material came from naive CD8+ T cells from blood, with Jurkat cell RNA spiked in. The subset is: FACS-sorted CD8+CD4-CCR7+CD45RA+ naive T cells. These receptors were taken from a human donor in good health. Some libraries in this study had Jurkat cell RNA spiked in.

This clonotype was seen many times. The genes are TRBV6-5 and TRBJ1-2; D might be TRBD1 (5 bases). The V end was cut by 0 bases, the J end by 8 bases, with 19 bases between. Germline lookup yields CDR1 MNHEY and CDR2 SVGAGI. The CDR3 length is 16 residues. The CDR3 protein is CASSYSLEGLYNGYTF. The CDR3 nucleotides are TGTGCCAGCAGTTACTCATTAGAGGGACTCTATAACGGCTACACCTTC.

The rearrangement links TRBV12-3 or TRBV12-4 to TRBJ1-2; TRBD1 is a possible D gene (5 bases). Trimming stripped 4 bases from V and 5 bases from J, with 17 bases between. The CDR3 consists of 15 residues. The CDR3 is CASSSSGSAYYGYTF. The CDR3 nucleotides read TGTGCCAGCAGTTCTTCAGGGTCCGCGTATTATGGCTACACCTTC.

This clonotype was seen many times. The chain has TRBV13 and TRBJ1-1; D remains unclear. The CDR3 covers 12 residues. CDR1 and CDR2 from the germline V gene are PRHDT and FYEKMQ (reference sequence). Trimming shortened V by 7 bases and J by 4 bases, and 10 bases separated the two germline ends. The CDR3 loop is CASMHAGTEAFF. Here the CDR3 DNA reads TGTGCCAGCATGCACGCGGGCACTGAAGCTTTCTTT.

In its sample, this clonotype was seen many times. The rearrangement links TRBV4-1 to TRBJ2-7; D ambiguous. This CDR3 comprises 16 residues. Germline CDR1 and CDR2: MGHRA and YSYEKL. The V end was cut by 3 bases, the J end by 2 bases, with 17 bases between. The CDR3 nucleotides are TGCGCCAGCAGCCAGTTCTTGGGCTATCCGGCCTACGAGCAGTACTTC. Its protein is CASSQFLGYPAYEQYF.

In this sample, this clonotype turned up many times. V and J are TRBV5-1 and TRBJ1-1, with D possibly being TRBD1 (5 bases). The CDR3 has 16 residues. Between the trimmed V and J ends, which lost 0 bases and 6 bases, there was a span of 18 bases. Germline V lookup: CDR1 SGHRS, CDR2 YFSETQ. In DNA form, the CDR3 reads TGCGCCAGCAGCTTGGAGCAGGGCCGTTATTCCGCTGAAGCTTTCTTT. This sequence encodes CASSLEQGRYSAEAFF.

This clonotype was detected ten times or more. In DNA, the CDR3 is TGCGCCAGCAGCCAAGAGGAGGAGTGGATAACTGAAGCTTTCTTT. Translated, it gives CASSQEEEWITEAFF. The chain uses TRBV4-1 and TRBJ1-1; D not resolved. Germline V CDR1 and CDR2: MGHRA, YSYEKL. The CDR3 contains 15 residues. V was cut by 0 bases and J by 5 bases, with 13 bases left in between.

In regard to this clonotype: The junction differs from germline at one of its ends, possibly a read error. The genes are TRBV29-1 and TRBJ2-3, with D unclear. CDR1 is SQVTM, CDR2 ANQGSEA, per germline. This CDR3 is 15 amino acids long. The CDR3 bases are TGCAGTGTTGAGTGGTGGTCAACCCGCACAGATACGCAGTATTTT. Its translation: CSVEWWSTRTDTQYF.

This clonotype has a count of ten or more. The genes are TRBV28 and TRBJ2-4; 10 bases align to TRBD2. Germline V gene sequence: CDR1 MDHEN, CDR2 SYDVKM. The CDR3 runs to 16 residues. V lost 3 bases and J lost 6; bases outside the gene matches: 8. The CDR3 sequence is CASSFWTSGVGNIQYF. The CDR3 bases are TGTGCCAGCAGTTTCTGGACTAGCGGAGTTGGAAACATTCAGTACTTC.

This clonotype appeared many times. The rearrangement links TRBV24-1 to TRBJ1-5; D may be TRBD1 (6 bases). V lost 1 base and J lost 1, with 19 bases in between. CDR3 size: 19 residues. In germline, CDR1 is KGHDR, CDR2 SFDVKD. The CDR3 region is CATSDFATGPPGSNQPQHF. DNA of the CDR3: TGTGCCACCAGTGATTTTGCGACAGGACCTCCCGGCAGCAATCAGCCCCAGCATTTT.

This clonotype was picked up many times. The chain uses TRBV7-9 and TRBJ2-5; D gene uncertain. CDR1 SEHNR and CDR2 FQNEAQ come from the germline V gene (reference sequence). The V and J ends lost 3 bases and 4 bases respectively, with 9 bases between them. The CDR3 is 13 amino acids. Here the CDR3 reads CASSFELAETQYF. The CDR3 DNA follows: TGTGCCAGCAGCTTCGAGTTAGCAGAGACCCAGTACTTC.

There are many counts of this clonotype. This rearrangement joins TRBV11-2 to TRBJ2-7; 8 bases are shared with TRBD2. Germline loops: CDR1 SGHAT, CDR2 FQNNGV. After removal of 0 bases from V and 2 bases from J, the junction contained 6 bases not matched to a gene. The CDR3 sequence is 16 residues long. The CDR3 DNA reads TGTGCCAGCAGCTTAGATTTGGCGGGGGGCACCTACGAGCAGTACTTC. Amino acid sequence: CASSLDLAGGTYEQYF.

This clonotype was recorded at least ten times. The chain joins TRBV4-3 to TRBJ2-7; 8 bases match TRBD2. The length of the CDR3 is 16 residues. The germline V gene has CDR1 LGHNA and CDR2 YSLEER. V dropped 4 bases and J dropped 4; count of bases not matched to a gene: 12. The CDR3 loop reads CASSPKAGTSLYEQYF. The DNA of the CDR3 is TGCGCCAGCAGCCCTAAAGCCGGGACTAGTCTTTACGAGCAGTACTTC.

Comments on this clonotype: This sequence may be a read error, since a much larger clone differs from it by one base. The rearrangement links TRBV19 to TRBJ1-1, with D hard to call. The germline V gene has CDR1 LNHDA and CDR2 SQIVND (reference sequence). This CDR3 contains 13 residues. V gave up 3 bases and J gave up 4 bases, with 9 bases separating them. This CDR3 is CASSIRPSTEAFF. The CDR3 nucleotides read TGTGCCAGTAGTATCAGGCCGTCCACTGAAGCTTTCTTT.

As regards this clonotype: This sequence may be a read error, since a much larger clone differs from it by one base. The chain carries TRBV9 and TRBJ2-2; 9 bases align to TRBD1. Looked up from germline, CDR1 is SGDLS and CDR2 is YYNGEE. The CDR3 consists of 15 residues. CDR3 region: CASSSGTGSTGELSF. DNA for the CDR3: TGTGCCAGCAGCTCCGGGACAGGGAGCACCGGGGAGCTGTCTTTT.

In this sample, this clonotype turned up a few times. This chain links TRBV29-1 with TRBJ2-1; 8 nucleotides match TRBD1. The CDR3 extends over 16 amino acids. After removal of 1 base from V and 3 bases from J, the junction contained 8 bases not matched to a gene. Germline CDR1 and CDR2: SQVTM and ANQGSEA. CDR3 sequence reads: CSVEGTVTGDYNEQFF. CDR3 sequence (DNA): TGCAGCGTTGAAGGGACTGTGACAGGGGACTACAATGAGCAGTTCTTC.

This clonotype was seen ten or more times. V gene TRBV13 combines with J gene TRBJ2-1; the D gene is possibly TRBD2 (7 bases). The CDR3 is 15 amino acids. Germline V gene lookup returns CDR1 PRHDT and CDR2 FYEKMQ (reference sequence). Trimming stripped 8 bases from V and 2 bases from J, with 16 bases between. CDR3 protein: CASLWGGGAYNEQFF. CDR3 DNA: TGTGCCAGCCTATGGGGAGGGGGGGCCTACAATGAGCAGTTCTTC. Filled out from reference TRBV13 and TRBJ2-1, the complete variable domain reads AAGVIQSPRHLIKEKRETATLKCYPIPRHDTVYWYQQGPGQDPQFLISFYEKMQSDKGSIPDRFSAQQFSDYHSELNMSSLELGDSALYFCASLWGGGAYNEQFFGPGTRLTVL.

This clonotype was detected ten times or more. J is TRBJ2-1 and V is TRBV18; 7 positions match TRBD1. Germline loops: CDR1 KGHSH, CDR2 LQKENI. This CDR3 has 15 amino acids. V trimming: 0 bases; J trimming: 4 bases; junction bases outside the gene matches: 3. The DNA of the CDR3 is TGTGCCAGCTCACCACCTCCGGGACAGTACAATGAGCAGTTCTTC. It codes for CASSPPPGQYNEQFF.

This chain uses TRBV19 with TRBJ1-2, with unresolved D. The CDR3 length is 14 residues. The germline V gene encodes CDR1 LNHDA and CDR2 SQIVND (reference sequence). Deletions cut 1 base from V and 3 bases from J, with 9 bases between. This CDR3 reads CASSIVGQDYGYTF. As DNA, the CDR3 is TGTGCCAGTAGTATAGTAGGGCAGGACTATGGCTACACCTTC.

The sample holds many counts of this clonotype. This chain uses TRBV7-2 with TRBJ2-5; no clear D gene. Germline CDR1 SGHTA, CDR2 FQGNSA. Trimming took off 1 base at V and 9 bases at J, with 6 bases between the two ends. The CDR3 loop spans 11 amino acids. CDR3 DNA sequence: TGTGCCAGCAGCTTAGGACCGGCCCAGTACTTC. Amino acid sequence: CASSLGPAQYF.

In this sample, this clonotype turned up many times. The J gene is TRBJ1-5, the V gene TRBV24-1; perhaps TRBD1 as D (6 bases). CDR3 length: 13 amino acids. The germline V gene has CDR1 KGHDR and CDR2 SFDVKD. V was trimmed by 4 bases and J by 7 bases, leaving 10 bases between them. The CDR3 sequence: CATSDRGGQPQHF. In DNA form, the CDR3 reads TGTGCCACCAGTGACAGGGGCGGCCAGCCCCAGCATTTT.